Below are 14 T cell receptor beta chains sequenced from a single sample in a study of blood T cell repertoires in COVID-19 (dated by TCRdb to the early 2020s). Libraries were made using the immunoSEQ multiplex PCR assay. Held by TCRdb, this immuneACCESS table contains in-frame sequences only and omits some clones. Under half of the omission traces to an unresolved V gene where checked; the cause of the rest is unknown. Across this sample there are around 250,000 clones, with roughly four fifths seen only once. The ten top clones hold roughly 5.3% of the sample. Sequencing was performed on PBMCs or T cells enriched from blood (not recorded which). All receptors derive from a middle-aged man who had been exposed to COVID-19.

The rearrangement joins TRBV7-6 to TRBJ2-7; D remains ambiguous. Germline lookup yields CDR1 SGHVS and CDR2 FNYEAQ. CDR3 length: 13 residues. Trimming pared 4 bases from V and 3 bases from J, leaving 10 bases between. CDR3 DNA: TGTGCCAGCAGCTCCCCCCCCGTCTACGAGCAGTACTTC. Encoded protein: CASSSPPVYEQYF.

This clone was seen more than once but under ten times. The gene calls are TRBV19 and TRBJ1-6; tentatively, D is TRBD1 (5 bases). Between the trimmed V and J ends, which lost 6 bases and 2 bases, there was a span of 14 bases. This CDR3 spans 16 amino acids. Germline V lookup: CDR1 LNHDA, CDR2 SQIVND (reference sequence). CDR3 sequence: CASRADRGPYNSPLHF. CDR3 sequence (DNA): TGTGCCAGTAGAGCCGACAGAGGCCCCTATAATTCACCCCTCCACTTT.

This rearrangement joins TRBV15 to TRBJ1-3, with 10 bases fitting TRBD1. The CDR3 has 15 amino acids. CDR1 is LNHNV and CDR2 is YYDKDF in the germline V gene (reference sequence). The V gene end was trimmed by 5 bases and the J gene end by 4 bases; junction bases not matched to a gene: 5. The CDR3 loop is CATSLQGQGGNTIYF. The CDR3 nucleotides are TGTGCCACCAGCCTACAGGGACAGGGGGGAAACACCATATATTTT.

The chain couples TRBV6-1 to TRBJ2-7; the D is unclear. Germline loops: CDR1 MNHNS, CDR2 SASEGT. Trimming took 2 bases from V and 3 from J, leaving 2 bases between them. The CDR3 sequence is 11 residues long. DNA for the CDR3: TGTGCCAGCAGTGAATACTACGAGCAGTACTTC. As protein: CASSEYYEQYF.

V gene TRBV11-2 combines with J gene TRBJ2-7, with D uncertain. Germline V gene data show CDR1 as SGHAT and CDR2 as FQNNGV. The V end was cut by 1 base, the J end by 2 bases, with 9 bases between. There are 14 residues in the CDR3. CDR3 nucleotides: TGTGCCAGCAGCTTAGGGCCAGTTACCTACGAGCAGTACTTC. Residues: CASSLGPVTYEQYF.

Note on this clone: Relative to the germline gene, one junction end is altered; a read error may explain this. This chain connects TRBV27 to TRBJ2-7, with 9 bases matching TRBD1. The CDR3 totals 15 residues. CDR1 is MNHEY, CDR2 SMNVEV, per germline (reference sequence). CDR3 amino acids: CASSLGQGPFYGQYF. As DNA, the CDR3 is TGTGCCAGCAGTTTGGGACAGGGCCCTTTTTACGGGCAGTACTTC.

The chain couples TRBV12-3 or TRBV12-4 to TRBJ2-5; D not resolved. The CDR3 contains 12 residues. With 3 bases removed from V and 10 bases from J, the gap between germline ends came to 12 bases. CDR3 loop: CASSFRSVGQYF. In DNA, the CDR3 is TGTGCCAGCAGTTTTCGTTCGGTTGGCCAGTACTTC.

This chain uses TRBV27 with TRBJ2-2; 7 bases are a match to TRBD2. Germline loops: CDR1 MNHEY, CDR2 SMNVEV (reference sequence). With 6 bases clipped from V and 0 bases from J, the junction kept 10 bases outside the gene matches. The CDR3 is 17 amino acids. The DNA of the CDR3 is TGTGCCAGCAGACGCTACCGGGACTATCCGAACACCGGGGAGCTGTTTTTT. Protein product: CASRRYRDYPNTGELFF.

V gene TRBV7-2 combines with J gene TRBJ1-2, with 7 positions matching TRBD1. The CDR3 sequence is 15 residues long. V shed 6 bases, J shed 2 bases, and the junction held 9 bases outside the gene matches. From germline, CDR1 is SGHTA and CDR2 FQGNSA. The CDR3 loop is CASRPQTTGNYGYTF. In DNA form, the CDR3 reads TGTGCCAGCAGGCCTCAGACGACAGGGAACTATGGCTACACCTTC.

V usage is TRBV30 and J usage is TRBJ1-4; D perhaps matches TRBD1 (5 bases). Germline CDR1 GTSNPN, CDR2 SVGIG (reference sequence). The length of the CDR3 is 15 residues. V was trimmed by 3 bases and J by 8 bases, leaving 19 bases between them. CDR3 loop: CAWSTPTGSREKLFF. The CDR3 DNA reads as TGTGCCTGGAGCACCCCCACAGGCTCTCGGGAAAAACTGTTTTTT.

J is TRBJ2-1 and V is TRBV30, with TRBD1 matching 8 bases. J lost 6 bases, V lost 5 bases, and 12 bases had no gene match. The CDR3 totals 15 residues. Germline V gene lookup returns CDR1 GTSNPN and CDR2 SVGIG (reference sequence). The CDR3: CAWAPGPTGGNEQFF. The CDR3 nucleotides are TGTGCCTGGGCTCCGGGGCCTACAGGGGGCAATGAGCAGTTCTTC.

The chain recombines TRBV19 with TRBJ2-1; 11 positions agree with TRBD2. The CDR3 is 20 residues long. Germline loops: CDR1 LNHDA, CDR2 SQIVND (reference sequence). With 4 bases clipped from V and 6 bases from J, the junction kept 20 bases outside the gene matches. The CDR3 coding sequence is TGTGCCAGTAGTACCCACCCCACTAGCGGGAGTAGGGCAAGAGGCAATGAGCAGTTCTTC. Encoded protein: CASSTHPTSGSRARGNEQFF.

The chain is built from TRBV5-1 and TRBJ2-3; tentatively, D is TRBD1 (5 bases). Trimming removed 3 bases from V and 7 bases from J, with 21 bases in between. Germline lookup yields CDR1 SGHRS and CDR2 YFSETQ. The CDR3 has 16 amino acids. CDR3 loop: CASSSQSRYRSYTQYF. CDR3 in DNA: TGCGCCAGCAGCTCCCAATCCCGGTACAGGTCCTATACGCAGTATTTT.

The rearrangement links TRBV30 to TRBJ1-4; tentative D call: TRBD1 (6 bases). Per germline, CDR1 GTSNPN and CDR2 SVGIG (reference sequence). This CDR3 is 17 amino acids long. With 0 bases removed from V and 7 bases from J, the gap between germline ends came to 21 bases. The CDR3 protein is CAWSVFGIGQWSEKLFF. CDR3 DNA: TGTGCCTGGAGTGTATTTGGGATTGGACAGTGGAGTGAAAAACTGTTTTTT.